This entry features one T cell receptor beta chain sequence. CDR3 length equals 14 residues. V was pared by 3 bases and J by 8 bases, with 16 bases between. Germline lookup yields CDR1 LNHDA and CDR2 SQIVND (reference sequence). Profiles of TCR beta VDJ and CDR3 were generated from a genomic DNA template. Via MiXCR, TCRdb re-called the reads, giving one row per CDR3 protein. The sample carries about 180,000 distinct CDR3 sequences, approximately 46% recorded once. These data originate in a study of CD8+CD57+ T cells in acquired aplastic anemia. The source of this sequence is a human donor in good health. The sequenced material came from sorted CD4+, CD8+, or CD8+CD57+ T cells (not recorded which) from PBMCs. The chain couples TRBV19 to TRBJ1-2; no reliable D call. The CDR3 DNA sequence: TGTGCCAGTAGTATCCCCATTTCCAGACGCGGCTACACCTTC. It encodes CASSIPISRRGYTF.